A selection of T cell receptor beta chains follows, all from one sample in a study of T cells after yellow fever vaccination. TCRdb processed the 5' RACE reads anew with MiXCR; each CDR3 protein has one entry. This table holds 70,000 or so distinct CDR3 sequences, approximately 5% found once. Sample: CD4+ T cells sorted from PBMCs, taken approximately 16 days after the first yellow fever vaccination. All receptors come from a man between 18 and 29 years old who received the YFV17D yellow fever vaccine. CDR3s include the opening cysteine and the closing phenylalanine or tryptophan. The order of the fields is V gene, D gene, J gene, CDR3 protein. A D gene is named only where the DNA matches it firmly.

>TRBV7-6|NA|TRBJ2-5
CASSLVGRETQYF
>TRBV5-1|NA|TRBJ1-3
CASSLVSGIAGNTIYF
>TRBV15|NA|TRBJ1-1
CATSREMGAPTFF
>TRBV7-2|TRBD2|TRBJ2-3
CASSSTSPPDTQYF
>TRBV5-1|NA|TRBJ2-2
CASSLRVANTGELFF
>TRBV20-1|TRBD2|TRBJ2-5
CSARGRGQETQYF
>TRBV3-1|NA|TRBJ1-6
CASSPLENSPLHF
>TRBV7-8|TRBD1|TRBJ1-3
CASSLAGTGLGNTIYF
>TRBV20-1|NA|TRBJ2-4
CSARVPGDGNIQYF
>TRBV15|TRBD1|TRBJ2-1
CATAAEGAPYNEQFF
>TRBV29-1|NA|TRBJ1-2
CSSGTTRGYTF
>TRBV7-2|NA|TRBJ1-5
CASSSGGTFGNQPQHF
>TRBV5-1|NA|TRBJ1-1
CASSVMGARNTEAFF
>TRBV29-1|TRBD1|TRBJ2-3
CSAEATGGTDTQYF
>TRBV18|NA|TRBJ2-4
CASSEQEAKNIQYF
>TRBV7-9|NA|TRBJ2-5
CASSLAGAETQYF
>TRBV18|TRBD1|TRBJ1-4
CASSPRTGVFNEKLFF
>TRBV15|NA|TRBJ2-2
CATSRGLAPGELFF
>TRBV27|TRBD1|TRBJ1-5
CASRKGGQSNQPQHF
>TRBV28|NA|TRBJ2-2
CASSPPGTGGELFF
>TRBV5-1|NA|TRBJ1-6
CASRQSSYNSPLHF
>TRBV12-3/TRBV12-4|NA|TRBJ2-7
CASGLPYGGRYYEQYF
>TRBV6-5|TRBD1|TRBJ2-7
CASSYSGTGLYEQYF
>TRBV19|TRBD1|TRBJ1-2
CASRFFGTADGYTF
>TRBV6-2/TRBV6-3|TRBD1|TRBJ1-4
CASRAGGNEKLFF
>TRBV11-2|TRBD1|TRBJ2-2
CASSLDRARSGELFF
>TRBV10-1|NA|TRBJ2-2
CASQGLLNTGELFF
>TRBV7-2|TRBD2|TRBJ2-3
CASSLDGGAIDTQYF
>TRBV25-1|NA|TRBJ2-5
CAPNGFQETQYF
>TRBV18|NA|TRBJ1-5
CASSPEGRQPQHF
>TRBV11-2|NA|TRBJ1-1
CASSFFGTGSNTEAFF
>TRBV7-6|NA|TRBJ1-6
CASSSEQGNSPLHF
>TRBV7-2|TRBD2|TRBJ2-5
CASSLVGTSGSQLEF
>TRBV3-1|NA|TRBJ1-6
CASSQAGLNSPLHF
>TRBV5-1|NA|TRBJ2-3
CASSSDTDTQYF
>TRBV5-1|TRBD2|TRBJ2-5
CASSSGTSGGQETQYF
>TRBV5-1|TRBD2|TRBJ2-3
CASSLAATSGVTDTQYF
>TRBV7-2|NA|TRBJ2-7
CASSSDGFPGRRHEQYF
>TRBV7-9|NA|TRBJ1-2
CASSVDGRGYTF
>TRBV18|NA|TRBJ1-1
CASSPAVNTEAFF
>TRBV7-3|NA|TRBJ2-2
CASSPNTGELFF